The 12 T cell receptor beta chains in this list originate from one sample, sequenced in a study of T cell changes during pregnancy in multiple sclerosis. Measured with immunoSEQ multiplex PCR; TCRdb has only the in-frame clones, and not every one. This sample has about 80,000 clones, with under 95% found just once. Here the sequenced sample was peripheral blood, taken after pregnancy. Source of these receptors: a female donor in good health, enrolled as a control in a pregnancy study.

This clone was detected a few times. V and J are TRBV5-1 and TRBJ1-1; D is unclear. Germline lookup yields CDR1 SGHRS and CDR2 YFSETQ. The CDR3 loop spans 13 amino acids. Between the trimmed V and J ends, which lost 1 base and 3 bases, there was a span of 7 bases. DNA of the CDR3: TGCGCCAGCAGCTTGTTGACTGACACTGAAGCTTTCTTT. Translating gives CASSLLTDTEAFF.

This chain uses TRBV7-9 with TRBJ1-3, with D possibly matching TRBD1 (6 bases). Germline assignment: CDR1 SEHNR and CDR2 FQNEAQ (reference sequence). V lost 0 bases, J lost 1 base, and 10 bases lay in between. This CDR3 region has 16 residues. The CDR3 bases are TGTGCCAGCAGCTTAGCCCAGGGGCAGTCTGGAAACACCATATATTTT. Its translation is CASSLAQGQSGNTIYF.

The chain carries TRBV11-2 and TRBJ1-5; 9 nucleotides line up with TRBD1. CDR3 length equals 13 residues. V dropped 6 bases and J dropped 6; count of bases not matched to a gene: 3. Per germline, CDR1 SGHAT and CDR2 FQNNGV. CDR3 DNA sequence: TGTGCCAGCAGTCGGGACAGGGCTCAGCCCCAGCATTTT. Its protein is CASSRDRAQPQHF. The full variable domain, in which reference TRBV11-2 and TRBJ1-5 provide the parts outside the CDR3, is EAGVAQSPRYKIIEKRQSVAFWCNPISGHATLYWYQQILGQGPKLLIQFQNNGVVDDSQLPKDRFSAERLKGVDSTLKIQPAKLEDSAVYLCASSRDRAQPQHFGDGTRLSIL.

The gene calls are TRBV7-8 and TRBJ1-5; a weak D match, TRBD1 (5 bases). Germline CDR1 and CDR2: SGHVS and FQNEAQ. The CDR3 length is 14 residues. V was cut by 8 bases and J by 2 bases, with 13 bases left in between. The CDR3 protein is CASAKDIGNQPQHF. The CDR3 DNA sequence: TGTGCCAGCGCCAAGGACATTGGCAATCAGCCCCAGCATTTT. Full variable domain (remainder filled in from reference TRBV7-8 and TRBJ1-5): GAGVSQSPRYKVAKRGQDVALRCDPISGHVSLFWYQQALGQGPEFLTYFQNEAQLDKSGLPSDRFFAERPEGSVSTLKIQRTQQEDSAVYLCASAKDIGNQPQHFGDGTRLSIL.

The chain carries TRBV6-5 and TRBJ1-5; no clear D gene. The ends were cut back, 6 bases at V and 3 bases at J, with 9 bases in the middle. The CDR3 sequence is 13 residues long. Germline-derived CDR1 and CDR2 are MNHEY and SVGAGI. CDR3 nucleotides: TGTGCCAGCAGGGGCACGAACAATCAGCCCCAGCATTTT. Protein sequence: CASRGTNNQPQHF.

Turning to this clone: Distinct nucleotide sequences in the sample also encode this CDR3. This chain connects TRBV18 to TRBJ1-2; perhaps TRBD1 as D (5 bases). Trimming cost V 2 bases and J 1 base, with 5 bases left between them. The germline CDR1 and CDR2 sequences are KGHSH and LQKENI. This CDR3 comprises 13 residues. This CDR3 is CASSPDSNYGYTF. The CDR3 region has the DNA TGTGCCAGCTCACCAGACAGTAACTATGGCTACACCTTC.

The genes are TRBV10-3 and TRBJ2-1, with D possibly matching TRBD2 (5 bases). The CDR3 runs 14 residues. The V gene's germline CDR1 is ENHRY and CDR2 SYGVKD. With 0 bases removed from V and 7 bases from J, the gap between germline ends came to 10 bases. CDR3 protein: CAISESRWENEQFF. Here the CDR3 DNA reads TGTGCCATCAGTGAGTCGAGATGGGAGAATGAGCAGTTCTTC.

The chain is built from TRBV6-5 and TRBJ1-5, with 9 positions matching TRBD1. Germline V gene sequence: CDR1 MNHEY, CDR2 SVGAGI. V was clipped by 5 bases and J by 3 bases; unmatched bases: 5. CDR3 size: 15 residues. The CDR3 sequence: CASSLGQGINQPQHF. CDR3 DNA sequence: TGTGCCAGCAGTCTTGGACAGGGGATCAATCAGCCCCAGCATTTT.

The gene calls are TRBV7-9 and TRBJ2-5; D perhaps matches TRBD2 (7 bases). Trimming stripped 5 bases from V and 7 bases from J, with 17 bases between. CDR1 is SEHNR, CDR2 FQNEAQ, per germline (reference sequence). The CDR3 length is 14 residues. This CDR3 is CASSPTGGRVTQYF. CDR3 in DNA: TGTGCCAGCAGCCCGACCGGGGGGCGCGTGACCCAGTACTTC.

The chain links TRBV6-5 to TRBJ2-7; TRBD2 matches 11 bases. V trimming: 0 bases; J trimming: 2 bases; junction bases outside the gene matches: 3. This CDR3 has 16 residues. Germline CDR1 is MNHEY and CDR2 is SVGAGI. CDR3 protein: CASSYSTSGVTYEQYF. CDR3 in DNA: TGTGCCAGCAGTTACTCGACTAGCGGGGTCACCTACGAGCAGTACTTC.

This chain connects TRBV27 to TRBJ2-1; D remains ambiguous. In germline, CDR1 is MNHEY, CDR2 SMNVEV (reference sequence). V was pared by 0 bases and J by 5 bases, with 11 bases between. The CDR3 runs 15 residues. CDR3 coding DNA: TGTGCCAGCAGTTTATCCGCTCCGAGGCACAATGAGCAGTTCTTC. Translation: CASSLSAPRHNEQFF.

The chain has TRBV5-4 and TRBJ2-5, with 11 nucleotides matching TRBD2. CDR3 size: 15 residues. Germline CDR1 SGHNT, CDR2 YYREEE (reference sequence). The J segment lost 3 bases and the V segment lost 5 bases, leaving 6 bases of the junction unmatched. The CDR3 loop reads CASRLTSGKKETQYF. In nucleotides, the CDR3 is TGTGCCAGCAGACTGACTAGCGGGAAGAAAGAGACCCAGTACTTC. Using reference TRBV5-4 and TRBJ2-5 for the parts outside the CDR3, the full variable domain is ETGVTQSPTHLIKTRGQQVTLRCSSQSGHNTVSWYQQALGQGPQFIFQYYREEENGRGNFPPRFSGLQFPNYSSELNVNALELDDSALYLCASRLTSGKKETQYFGPGTRLLVL.